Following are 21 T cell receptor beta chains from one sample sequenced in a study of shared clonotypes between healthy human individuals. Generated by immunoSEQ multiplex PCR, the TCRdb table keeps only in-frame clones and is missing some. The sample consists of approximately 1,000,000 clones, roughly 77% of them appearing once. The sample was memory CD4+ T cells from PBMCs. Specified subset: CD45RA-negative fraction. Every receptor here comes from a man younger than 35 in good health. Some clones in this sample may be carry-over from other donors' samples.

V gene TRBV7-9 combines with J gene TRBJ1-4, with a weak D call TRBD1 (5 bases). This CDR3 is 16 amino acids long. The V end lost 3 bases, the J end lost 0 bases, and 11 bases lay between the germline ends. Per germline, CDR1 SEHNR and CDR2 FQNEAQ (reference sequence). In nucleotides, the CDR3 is TGTGCCAGCAGCTTCCGACAGCTTGCAACTAATGAAAAACTGTTTTTT. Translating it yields CASSFRQLATNEKLFF.

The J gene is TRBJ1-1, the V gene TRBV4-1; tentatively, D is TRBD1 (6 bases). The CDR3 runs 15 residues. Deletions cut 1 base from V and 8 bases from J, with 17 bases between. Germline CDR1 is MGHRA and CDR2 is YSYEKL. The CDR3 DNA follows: TGCGCCAGCAGCCAAGCCGAGACAGGAGAGATAGAAGCTTTCTTT. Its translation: CASSQAETGEIEAFF.

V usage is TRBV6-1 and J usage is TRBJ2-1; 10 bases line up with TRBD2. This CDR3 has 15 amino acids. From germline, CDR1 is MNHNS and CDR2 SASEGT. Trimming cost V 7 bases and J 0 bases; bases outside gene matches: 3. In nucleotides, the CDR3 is TGTGCCAGCAAGGCTAGCGGGAGCTCCTACAATGAGCAGTTCTTC. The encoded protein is CASKASGSSYNEQFF.

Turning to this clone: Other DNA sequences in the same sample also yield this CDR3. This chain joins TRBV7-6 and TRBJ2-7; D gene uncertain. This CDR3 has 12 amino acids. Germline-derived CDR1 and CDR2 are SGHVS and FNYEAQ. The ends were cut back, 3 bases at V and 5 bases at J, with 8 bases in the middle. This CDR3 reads CASSLDRDEQYF. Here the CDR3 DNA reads TGTGCCAGCAGCTTGGACCGCGACGAGCAGTACTTC.

DNA for the CDR3: TGCGCCAGCAGCGACCCGCGGGGGGCCAACGTCCTGACTTTC. Its translation is CASSDPRGANVLTF. V usage is TRBV5-1 and J usage is TRBJ2-6; D gene ambiguous. The germline V and J ends were trimmed by 4 bases and 4 bases, with 9 bases remaining between them. Germline values: CDR1 SGHRS, CDR2 YFSETQ. The CDR3 loop spans 14 amino acids.

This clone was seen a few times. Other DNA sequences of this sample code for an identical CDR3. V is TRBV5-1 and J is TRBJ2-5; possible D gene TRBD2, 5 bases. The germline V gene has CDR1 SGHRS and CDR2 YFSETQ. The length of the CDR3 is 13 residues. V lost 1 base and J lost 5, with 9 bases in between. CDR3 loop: CASSLPGGETQYF. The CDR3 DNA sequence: TGCGCCAGCAGCTTGCCGGGCGGGGAGACCCAGTACTTC.

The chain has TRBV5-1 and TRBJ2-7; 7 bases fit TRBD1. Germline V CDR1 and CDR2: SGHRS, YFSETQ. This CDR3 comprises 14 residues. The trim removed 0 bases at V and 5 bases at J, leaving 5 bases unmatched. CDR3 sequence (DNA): TGCGCCAGCAGCTTGGGAGGGGGCATGAACGAGCAGTACTTC. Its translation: CASSLGGGMNEQYF.

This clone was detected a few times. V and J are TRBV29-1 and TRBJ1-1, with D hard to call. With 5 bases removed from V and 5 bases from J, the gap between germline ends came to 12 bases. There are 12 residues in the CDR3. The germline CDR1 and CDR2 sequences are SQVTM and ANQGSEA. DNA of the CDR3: TGCAGCGTTCTAATAGGGAGTACTGAAGCTTTCTTT. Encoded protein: CSVLIGSTEAFF. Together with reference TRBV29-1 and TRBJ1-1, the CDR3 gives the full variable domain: SAVISQKPSRDICQRGTSLTIQCQVDSQVTMMFWYRQQPGQSLTLIATANQGSEATYESGFVIDKFPISRPNLTFSTLTVSNMSPEDSSIYLCSVLIGSTEAFFGQGTRLTVV.

This CDR3 reads CSVGVMGGIRVQYF. CDR3 in DNA: TGCAGCGTTGGCGTTATGGGGGGAATTCGGGTCCAGTACTTC. The chain is built from TRBV29-1 and TRBJ2-5; perhaps TRBD2 as D (6 bases). Trimming removed 4 bases from V and 10 bases from J, with 22 bases in between. This CDR3 has 14 residues. The germline CDR1 and CDR2 sequences are SQVTM and ANQGSEA.

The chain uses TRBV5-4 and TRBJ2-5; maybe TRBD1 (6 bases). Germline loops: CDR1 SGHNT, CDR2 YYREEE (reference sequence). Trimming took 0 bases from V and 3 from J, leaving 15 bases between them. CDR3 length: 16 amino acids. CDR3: CASSLGARGEEETQYF. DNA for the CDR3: TGTGCCAGCAGCTTGGGTGCCAGGGGTGAGGAAGAGACCCAGTACTTC.

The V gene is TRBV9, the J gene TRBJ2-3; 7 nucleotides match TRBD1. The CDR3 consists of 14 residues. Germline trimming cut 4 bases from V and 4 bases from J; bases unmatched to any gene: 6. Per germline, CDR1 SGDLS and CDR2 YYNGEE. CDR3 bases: TGTGCCAGCAGCTCGTACAGGGGCGCAGATACGCAGTATTTT. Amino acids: CASSSYRGADTQYF. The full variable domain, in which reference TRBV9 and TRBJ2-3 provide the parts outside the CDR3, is DSGVTQTPKHLITATGQRVTLRCSPRSGDLSVYWYQQSLDQGLQFLIQYYNGEERAKGNILERFSAQQFPDLHSELNLSSLELGDSALYFCASSSYRGADTQYFGPGTRLTVL.

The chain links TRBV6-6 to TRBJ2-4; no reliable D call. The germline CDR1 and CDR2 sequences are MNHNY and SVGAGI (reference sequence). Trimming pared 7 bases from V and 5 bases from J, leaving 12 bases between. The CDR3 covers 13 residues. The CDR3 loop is CASTSHTENIQYF. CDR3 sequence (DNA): TGTGCCAGCACCAGTCACACAGAAAACATTCAGTACTTC.

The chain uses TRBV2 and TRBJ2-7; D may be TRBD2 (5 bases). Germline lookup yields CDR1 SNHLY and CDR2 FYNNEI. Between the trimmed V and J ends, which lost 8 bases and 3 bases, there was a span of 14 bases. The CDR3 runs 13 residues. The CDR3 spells CASSYSGNYEQYF. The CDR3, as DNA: TGTGCCAGCTCTTACTCCGGGAACTACGAGCAGTACTTC.

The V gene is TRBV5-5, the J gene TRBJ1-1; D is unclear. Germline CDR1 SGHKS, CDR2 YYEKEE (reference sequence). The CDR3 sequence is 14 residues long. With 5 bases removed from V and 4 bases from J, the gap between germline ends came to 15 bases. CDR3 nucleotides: TGTGCCAGCAGACTTACCCAGGATCTCACTGAAGCTTTCTTT. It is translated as CASRLTQDLTEAFF.

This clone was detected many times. In DNA, the CDR3 is TGTGCCAGCAGCACCGGACTAGCGGGGTCACAAGATACGCAGTATTTT. Encoded protein: CASSTGLAGSQDTQYF. The gene calls are TRBV7-8 and TRBJ2-3; 12 nucleotides align to TRBD2. The CDR3 length is 16 residues. Germline CDR1 is SGHVS and CDR2 is FQNEAQ. V lost 5 bases and J lost 5; bases outside the gene matches: 8. The full variable domain, completed using reference TRBV7-8 and TRBJ2-3, is GAGVSQSPRYKVAKRGQDVALRCDPISGHVSLFWYQQALGQGPEFLTYFQNEAQLDKSGLPSDRFFAERPEGSVSTLKIQRTQQEDSAVYLCASSTGLAGSQDTQYFGPGTRLTVL.

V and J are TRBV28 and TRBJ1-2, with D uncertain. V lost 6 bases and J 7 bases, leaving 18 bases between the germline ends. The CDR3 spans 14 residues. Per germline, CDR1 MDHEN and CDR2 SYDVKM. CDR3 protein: CASSRPPGYGGYTF. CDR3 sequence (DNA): TGTGCCAGCAGCCGACCCCCGGGGTATGGTGGCTACACCTTC.

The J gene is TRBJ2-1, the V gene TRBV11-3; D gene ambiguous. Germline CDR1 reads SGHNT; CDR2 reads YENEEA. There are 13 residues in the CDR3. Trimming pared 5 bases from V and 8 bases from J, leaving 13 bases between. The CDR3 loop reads CASSGQLGDEQFF. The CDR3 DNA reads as TGTGCCAGCAGCGGCCAACTTGGGGATGAGCAGTTCTTC.

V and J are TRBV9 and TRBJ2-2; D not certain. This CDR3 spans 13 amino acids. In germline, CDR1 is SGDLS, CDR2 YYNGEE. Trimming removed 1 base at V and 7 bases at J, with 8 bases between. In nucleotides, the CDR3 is TGTGCCAGCAGCGTACAGGCAATCGGGGAGCTGTTTTTT. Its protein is CASSVQAIGELFF.

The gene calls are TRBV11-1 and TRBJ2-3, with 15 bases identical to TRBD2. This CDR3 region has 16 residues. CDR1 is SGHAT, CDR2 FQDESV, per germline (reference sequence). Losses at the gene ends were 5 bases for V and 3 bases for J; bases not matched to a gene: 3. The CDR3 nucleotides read TGTGCCAGCAGCGCCGGGACTAGCGGGAGGACAGATACGCAGTATTTT. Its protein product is CASSAGTSGRTDTQYF.

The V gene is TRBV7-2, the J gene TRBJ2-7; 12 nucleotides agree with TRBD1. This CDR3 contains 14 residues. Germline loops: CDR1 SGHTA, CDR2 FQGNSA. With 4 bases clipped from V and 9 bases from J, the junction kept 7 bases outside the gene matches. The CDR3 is CASSSKGQGAWQYF. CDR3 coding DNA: TGTGCCAGCAGCTCAAAGGGACAGGGGGCATGGCAGTACTTC.

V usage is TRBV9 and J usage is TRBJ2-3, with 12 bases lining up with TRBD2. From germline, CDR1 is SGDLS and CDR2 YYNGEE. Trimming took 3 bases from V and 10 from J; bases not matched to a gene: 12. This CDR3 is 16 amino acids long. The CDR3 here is CASSGQLAGGLAAQYF. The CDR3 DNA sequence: TGTGCCAGCAGCGGCCAACTAGCGGGGGGCCTGGCTGCGCAGTATTTT.